In this sample, the clone carrying this T cell receptor (beta chain) turned up once. What it recognizes is unknown. V was clipped by 5 bases and J by 3 bases; unmatched bases: 4. Germline CDR1 reads WSHSY; CDR2 reads SAAADI. The CDR3 loop spans 14 amino acids. The data were obtained in a study of lymphopenia after photon versus proton radiotherapy. Findings and caveats of the study: Relative stability marked proton patients; photon patients lost diversity and naive cells. In patients who died, overall survival fell as post-nadir TCR diversity dropped more.

Sequencing was performed with immunoSEQ multiplex PCR; in TCRdb, only in-frame clones are kept and a portion is missing. Here the sample spans some 170,000 clones, 80% to 90% being singletons. The sequence derives from a man aged 50 to 59 with gastric cancer. The sequencing here drew on peripheral blood, taken from a patient treated with photon-based radiotherapy. The genes are TRBV10-2 and TRBJ2-7; 10 bases map to TRBD1. Written as DNA, the CDR3 is TGCGCCAGCAGTCAGGGGACAGGGGTCTACGAGCAGTACTTC. Translating gives CASSQGTGVYEQYF.